One sample yielded the 22 T cell receptor beta chains listed below, sequenced in a study of patients and donors after allogeneic stem cell transplantation. TCRdb analysed the RT-PCR reads with MiXCR anew, one entry per CDR3 protein. The sample yields about a million distinct CDR3 sequences, roughly 17% seen once. Sample: blood, either unsorted or a sorted T cell fraction (not recorded which). The receptors shown here come from a human donor who was either an allogeneic HSCT recipient or a stem cell or donor lymphocyte infusion donor (not recorded which). It is not recorded whose cells these are; they may come from a transplant donor.

The chain joins TRBV11-1 to TRBJ2-7; 10 nucleotides align to TRBD1. Trimming at V came to 0 bases and at J to 5 bases, leaving 13 bases not matched to a gene. CDR3 length equals 18 residues. Per the germline V gene, CDR1 is SGHAT and CDR2 is FQDESV (reference sequence). The CDR3 loop reads CASSLAVKQGTGAHEQYF. In DNA, the CDR3 is TGTGCCAGCAGCTTAGCGGTTAAACAAGGGACAGGGGCCCACGAGCAGTACTTC. The whole variable domain, remainder taken from reference TRBV11-1 and TRBJ2-7, is EAEVAQSPRYKITEKSQAVAFWCDPISGHATLYWYRQILGQGPELLVQFQDESVVDDSQLPKDRFSAERLKGVDSTLKIQPAELGDSAMYLCASSLAVKQGTGAHEQYFGPGTRLTVT.

The V and J genes are TRBV25-1 and TRBJ1-5; a possible D gene is TRBD1 (5 bases). The CDR3 totals 15 residues. Germline loops: CDR1 MGHDK, CDR2 SYGVNS. Trimming left V 3 bases short and J 7 bases short, with 16 bases between. DNA of the CDR3: TGTGCCAGCAGTGATCTAGGGGAAAGGGGACAGCCCCAGCATTTT. This codes for CASSDLGERGQPQHF.

Only a few counts were recorded for this clonotype. The rearrangement uses TRBV9 and TRBJ2-5; D could derive from TRBD1 or TRBD2 (5 bases each). V lost 0 bases to trimming and J lost 0 bases, with 12 bases between them. The germline gives CDR1 SGDLS, CDR2 YYNGEE. The CDR3 has 16 residues. Here the CDR3 DNA reads TGTGCCAGCAGCGTAGGGGGGAGCAGGGACCAAGAGACCCAGTACTTC. Translation: CASSVGGSRDQETQYF.

The J gene is TRBJ1-5, the V gene TRBV19; 8 positions agree with TRBD1. Germline V lookup: CDR1 LNHDA, CDR2 SQIVND (reference sequence). There are 13 residues in the CDR3. The ends lost 6 bases at V and 6 bases at J; junction bases unmatched: 4. The DNA for the CDR3 is TGTGCCAGTAGCACGGACAGGGTTCAGCCCCAGCATTTT. Amino acid sequence: CASSTDRVQPQHF.

This clonotype was detected only a few times. The V gene is TRBV3-1, the J gene TRBJ2-7; tentatively, D is TRBD1 or TRBD2 (6 bases each). Deletions cut 3 bases from V and 6 bases from J, with 12 bases between. Germline CDR1 and CDR2: LGHDT and YNNKEL (reference sequence). This CDR3 contains 13 residues. In DNA form, the CDR3 reads TGTGCCAGCAGCCACCCCGGGGGCGGCGAGCAGTACTTC. Protein sequence: CASSHPGGGEQYF.

V usage is TRBV2 and J usage is TRBJ2-3; TRBD2 agrees at 11 bases. This CDR3 comprises 16 residues. V shed 2 bases, J shed 4 bases, and the junction held 5 bases outside the gene matches. Germline CDR1 reads SNHLY; CDR2 reads FYNNEI. The CDR3 DNA follows: TGTGCCAGCAGTGAATTTGGGACTAGCGGCCCAGATACGCAGTATTTT. Translating gives CASSEFGTSGPDTQYF.

The CDR3 DNA reads TGTGCCAGCAGTTTTCTGTCTGGGGCCAACGTCCTGACTTTC. This gives the protein CASSFLSGANVLTF. V usage is TRBV12-3 or TRBV12-4 and J usage is TRBJ2-6; D uncertain. Trimming cost V 3 bases and J 1 base, with 4 bases left between them. The CDR3 covers 14 residues.

The chain employs TRBV6-1 and TRBJ2-7; D not certain. Germline lookup yields CDR1 MNHNS and CDR2 SASEGT. Trimming left V 5 bases short and J 2 bases short, with 13 bases between. This CDR3 is built from 14 residues. The CDR3 DNA reads as TGTGCCAGCAGTCCGTCTGTAGGCGCCTACGAGCAGTACTTC. The encoded protein is CASSPSVGAYEQYF.

Only one count was recorded for this clonotype. The DNA for the CDR3 is TGTGCCAGCAGCCCATCTGGCGGGACAGACAATGAGCAGTTCTTC. The encoded protein is CASSPSGGTDNEQFF. V gene TRBV6-2 or TRBV6-3 combines with J gene TRBJ2-1; maybe TRBD1 (7 bases). Between the trimmed V and J ends, which lost 6 bases and 5 bases, there was a span of 17 bases. The V gene's germline CDR1 is MNHEY and CDR2 SVGEGT. The CDR3 runs to 15 residues.

V and J are TRBV2 and TRBJ2-1, with 7 positions matching TRBD1. The germline CDR1 and CDR2 sequences are SNHLY and FYNNEI. Trimming at V came to 6 bases and at J to 14 bases, leaving 10 bases not matched to a gene. This CDR3 is 12 amino acids long. The CDR3 reads CASSPTGTVKFF. The CDR3, as DNA: TGTGCCAGCAGCCCCACCGGGACAGTGAAGTTCTTC.

The chain links TRBV12-3 or TRBV12-4 to TRBJ1-1; D might be TRBD1 (5 bases). Trimming took 2 bases from V and 4 from J, leaving 11 bases between them. This CDR3 is built from 14 residues. The CDR3 here is CASSLRGWGTEAFF. Written as DNA, the CDR3 is TGTGCCAGCAGTTTACGGGGGTGGGGCACTGAAGCTTTCTTT.

This clonotype was observed once. The genes are TRBV6-5 and TRBJ1-1; D is possibly TRBD1 (5 bases). This CDR3 has 14 residues. CDR1 and CDR2 from the germline V gene are MNHEY and SVGAGI. The ends were cut back, 2 bases at V and 4 bases at J, with 11 bases in the middle. The CDR3 sequence is CASSYTGSGTEAFF. CDR3 nucleotides: TGTGCCAGCAGTTACACAGGCAGCGGCACTGAAGCTTTCTTT.

The J gene is TRBJ1-1, the V gene TRBV12-3 or TRBV12-4; perhaps TRBD1 as D (5 bases). V was shortened by 1 base and J by 9 bases, with 12 bases between the two germline ends. The CDR3 consists of 13 residues. This chain's CDR3 is CASSLVGAGKAFF. CDR3 DNA: TGTGCCAGCAGTTTAGTTGGGGCAGGTAAAGCTTTCTTT.

V usage is TRBV6-5 and J usage is TRBJ2-7; D possibly corresponds to TRBD2 (6 bases). CDR3 length: 15 amino acids. V dropped 2 bases and J dropped 7 bases, with 18 bases sitting between them. From germline, CDR1 is MNHEY and CDR2 SVGAGI. CDR3 sequence: CASSYGGSPSREQYF. CDR3 nucleotide sequence: TGTGCCAGCAGTTACGGGGGGTCCCCCTCTCGGGAGCAGTACTTC.

The chain recombines TRBV2 with TRBJ2-7; TRBD1 matches 9 bases. Trimming cost V 6 bases and J 7 bases; bases outside gene matches: 10. The CDR3 spans 14 residues. Germline CDR1 and CDR2: SNHLY and FYNNEI. CDR3 protein: CASRRDRDLWEQYF. The CDR3 bases are TGTGCCAGCAGACGGGACAGGGATCTCTGGGAGCAGTACTTC.

The table lists this clonotype with a few counts. The chain is built from TRBV20-1 and TRBJ2-5, with D hard to call. V dropped 3 bases and J dropped 0 bases, with 17 bases sitting between them. The CDR3 extends over 16 amino acids. Germline V gives CDR1 DFQATT, CDR2 SNEGSKA (reference sequence). The CDR3 sequence: CSASPPEAAHQETQYF. CDR3 nucleotide sequence: TGCAGTGCTAGCCCTCCTGAGGCGGCCCACCAAGAGACCCAGTACTTC.

The chain has TRBV3-1 and TRBJ2-1, with 7 bases aligning to TRBD2. The CDR3 extends over 15 amino acids. The V gene end was trimmed by 4 bases and the J gene end by 7 bases; junction bases not matched to a gene: 10. Germline lookup yields CDR1 LGHDT and CDR2 YNNKEL (reference sequence). The CDR3 sequence: CASSRGGRGRNEQFF. In DNA form, the CDR3 reads TGTGCCAGCAGCCGAGGAGGGAGGGGCCGGAATGAGCAGTTCTTC.

The chain links TRBV13 to TRBJ2-3; D unresolved. CDR1 and CDR2 from the germline V gene are PRHDT and FYEKMQ (reference sequence). The CDR3 runs to 12 residues. The V and J ends lost 7 bases and 5 bases respectively, with 10 bases between them. In DNA, the CDR3 is TGTGCCAGCAACCTTCTAGGAGATACGCAGTATTTT. Translated: CASNLLGDTQYF.

This rearrangement joins TRBV11-3 to TRBJ2-1; a weak D match, TRBD2 (6 bases). The germline V gene encodes CDR1 SGHNT and CDR2 YENEEA. Trimming took 4 bases from V and 7 from J, leaving 14 bases between them. This CDR3 is 14 amino acids long. CDR3 coding DNA: TGTGCCAGCAGCTGGGGAGCGGGTATGAATGAGCAGTTCTTC. Translated: CASSWGAGMNEQFF.

This chain joins TRBV12-3 or TRBV12-4 and TRBJ1-3; D possibly corresponds to TRBD1 (6 bases). The CDR3 has 15 residues. The ends were cut back, 6 bases at V and 1 base at J, with 13 bases in the middle. The CDR3 loop reads CASSQDRPSGNTIYF. The CDR3 DNA follows: TGTGCCAGCAGCCAAGACAGGCCTTCTGGAAACACCATATATTTT.

The chain links TRBV27 to TRBJ1-2; D possibly corresponds to TRBD1 (5 bases). Germline assignment: CDR1 MNHEY and CDR2 SMNVEV (reference sequence). The CDR3 runs 14 residues. V gave up 1 base and J gave up 7 bases, with 13 bases separating them. The CDR3 region has the DNA TGTGCCAGCAGTTTATTTCGGGGGTACGGTGGCTACACCTTC. Translating it yields CASSLFRGYGGYTF.

The chain is built from TRBV15 and TRBJ1-4; D ambiguous. Germline assignment: CDR1 LNHNV and CDR2 YYDKDF (reference sequence). The CDR3 is made up of 14 amino acids. V lost 0 bases to trimming and J lost 8 bases, with 10 bases between them. Written as DNA, the CDR3 is TGTGCCACCAGCAGAGATAGGGTGGAAGAAAAACTGTTTTTT. It encodes CATSRDRVEEKLFF. Full variable domain (outside the CDR3, taken from reference TRBV15 and TRBJ1-4): DAMVIQNPRYQVTQFGKPVTLSCSQTLNHNVMYWYQQKSSQAPKLLFHYYDKDFNNEADTPDNFQSRRPNTSFCFLDIRSPGLGDTAMYLCATSRDRVEEKLFFGSGTQLSVL.